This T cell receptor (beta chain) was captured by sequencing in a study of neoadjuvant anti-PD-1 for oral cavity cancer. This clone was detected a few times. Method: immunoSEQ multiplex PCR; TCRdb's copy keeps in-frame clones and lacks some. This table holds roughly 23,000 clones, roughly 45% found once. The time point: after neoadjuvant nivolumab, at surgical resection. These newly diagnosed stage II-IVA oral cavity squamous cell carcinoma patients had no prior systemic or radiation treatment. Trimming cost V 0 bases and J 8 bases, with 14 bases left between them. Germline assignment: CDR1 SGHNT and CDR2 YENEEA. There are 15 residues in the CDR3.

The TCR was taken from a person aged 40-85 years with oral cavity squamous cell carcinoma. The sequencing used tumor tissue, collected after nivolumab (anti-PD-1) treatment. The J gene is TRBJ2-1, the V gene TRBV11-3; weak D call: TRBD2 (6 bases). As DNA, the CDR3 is TGTGCCAGCAGCTTAGATCAACGGGGAGGCGATGAGCAGTTCTTC. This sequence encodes CASSLDQRGGDEQFF. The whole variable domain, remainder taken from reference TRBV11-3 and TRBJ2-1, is EAGVVQSPRYKIIEKKQPVAFWCNPISGHNTLYWYLQNLGQGPELLIRYENEEAVDDSQLPKDRFSAERLKGVDSTLKIQPAELGDSAVYLCASSLDQRGGDEQFFGPGTRLTVL.